What follows are 14 T cell receptor beta chains derived from one specimen sequenced in a study of post-analysis software for immune sequencing data. Prepared libraries of TCR beta cDNA carried unique molecular identifiers. TCRdb analysed the PCR reads with MiXCR anew, one entry per CDR3 protein. The repertoire holds roughly 800,000 distinct CDR3 sequences, with approximately 30% as singletons. Antigens for these TCRs are unknown. Study-wide findings and caveats: When patients were compared with controls, about five TRBV segments were more frequent, TRBV5-6, TRBV5-1 and TRBV20-1 among them.

Input material: blood. These TCRs come from a girl under 18 with multiple sclerosis.

This sequence joins TRBV20-1 and TRBJ2-1, with 10 bases lining up with TRBD2. The length of the CDR3 is 16 residues. The V gene end was trimmed by 3 bases and the J gene end by 2 bases; junction bases not matched to a gene: 7. Germline V gene data show CDR1 as DFQATT and CDR2 as SNEGSKA (reference sequence). The CDR3 coding sequence is TGCAGTGCTAGGATAGATCTAGCGGGAGCCTACAATGAGCAGTTCTTC. It encodes CSARIDLAGAYNEQFF.

The V gene is TRBV3-1, the J gene TRBJ2-1; D is possibly TRBD2 (6 bases). Per the germline V gene, CDR1 is LGHDT and CDR2 is YNNKEL (reference sequence). The CDR3 covers 13 residues. V was trimmed by 10 bases and J by 6 bases, leaving 16 bases between them. This chain's CDR3 is CANKASVANEQFF. The CDR3 coding sequence is TGTGCCAACAAGGCTAGCGTGGCCAATGAGCAGTTCTTC.

Many counts were recorded for this clonotype. The rearrangement uses TRBV29-1 and TRBJ2-7, with TRBD1 matching over 8 bases. Germline assignment: CDR1 SQVTM and CDR2 ANQGSEA. With 1 base clipped from V and 0 bases from J, the junction kept 11 bases outside the gene matches. The CDR3 has 17 residues. CDR3 DNA: TGCAGCGTTGAAGGTTGGGGCGAACAGGGGGGCTCCTACGAGCAGTACTTC. Translation: CSVEGWGEQGGSYEQYF.

The chain is built from TRBV5-6 and TRBJ1-1, with 9 bases identical to TRBD1. With 0 bases clipped from V and 6 bases from J, the junction kept 3 bases outside the gene matches. Germline loops: CDR1 SGHDT, CDR2 YYEEEE. CDR3 length equals 14 residues. DNA of the CDR3: TGTGCCAGCAGCTTGGAGGACAGGGGTTCTGAAGCTTTCTTT. It encodes CASSLEDRGSEAFF. Looking up the rest from reference TRBV5-6 and TRBJ1-1 gives the full variable domain: DAGVTQSPTHLIKTRGQQVTLRCSPKSGHDTVSWYQQALGQGPQFIFQYYEEEERQRGNFPDRFSGHQFPNYSSELNVNALLLGDSALYLCASSLEDRGSEAFFGQGTRLTVV.

The chain couples TRBV10-3 to TRBJ2-7, with D possibly TRBD1 on 6 matching bases. The CDR3 totals 13 residues. Trimming pared 5 bases from V and 3 bases from J, leaving 11 bases between. Per germline, CDR1 ENHRY and CDR2 SYGVKD. Written as DNA, the CDR3 is TGTGCCATCAGTTTAACGGACAGCTACGAGCAGTACTTC. Its protein is CAISLTDSYEQYF.

This clonotype was seen a few times. V usage is TRBV29-1 and J usage is TRBJ1-1, with D maybe TRBD1 (6 bases). Germline CDR1 SQVTM, CDR2 ANQGSEA. The length of the CDR3 is 12 residues. Trimming shortened V by 6 bases and J by 4 bases, and 12 bases separated the two germline ends. In DNA, the CDR3 is TGCAGCGTCGTAGGGGGGACCACTGAAGCTTTCTTT. It is translated as CSVVGGTTEAFF.

This clonotype turned up a few times. The gene calls are TRBV4-3 and TRBJ1-2, with a weak D call TRBD1 (6 bases). The CDR3 sequence is 15 residues long. Germline CDR1 and CDR2: LGHNA and YSLEER. V dropped 1 base and J dropped 5 bases, with 14 bases sitting between them. The CDR3, as DNA: TGCGCCAGCAGCCAAGGGGTTCGGGACAAGTATGGCTACACCTTC. Translation: CASSQGVRDKYGYTF.

This clonotype occurred a few times. The chain combines TRBV7-2 with TRBJ2-1; D remains unclear. The CDR3 covers 13 residues. Germline V lookup: CDR1 SGHTA, CDR2 FQGNSA. V lost 0 bases to trimming and J lost 8 bases, with 8 bases between them. CDR3 sequence reads: CASSLAGRYEQFF. In DNA form, the CDR3 reads TGTGCCAGCAGCTTAGCGGGCAGGTATGAGCAGTTCTTC.

This sequence joins TRBV7-9 and TRBJ2-7; 12 nucleotides align to TRBD2. With V trimmed by 10 bases and J by 6 bases, 10 bases remained unmatched. The CDR3 has 14 residues. Germline CDR1 SEHNR, CDR2 FQNEAQ (reference sequence). The CDR3 coding sequence is TGTGCCACCGGAACGACTAGCGGGGGTTTCGAGCAGTACTTC. Translation: CATGTTSGGFEQYF.

This clonotype has just a few counts. This chain links TRBV12-3 or TRBV12-4 with TRBJ2-1; the D is unclear. Between the trimmed V and J ends, which lost 3 bases and 2 bases, there was a span of 8 bases. The CDR3 is made up of 14 amino acids. The CDR3 DNA reads as TGTGCCAGCAGTTTCGGCCAGACCTACAATGAGCAGTTCTTC. This sequence encodes CASSFGQTYNEQFF.

This clonotype occurred a few times. The V and J genes are TRBV20-1 and TRBJ1-2; no reliable D call. The V gene lost 5 bases and the J gene lost 5 bases, with 21 bases spanning the gap. Germline CDR1 reads DFQATT; CDR2 reads SNEGSKA (reference sequence). This CDR3 is built from 15 residues. CDR3: CSAAPTDPRLYGYTF. The CDR3 coding sequence is TGCAGTGCTGCGCCGACGGATCCCCGCTTATATGGCTACACCTTC.

V usage is TRBV7-2 and J usage is TRBJ2-3; D is perhaps TRBD2 (7 bases). The CDR3 has 15 amino acids. Germline lookup yields CDR1 SGHTA and CDR2 FQGNSA. V was cut by 5 bases and J by 5 bases, with 17 bases left in between. In nucleotides, the CDR3 is TGTGCCAGCAGCCCTAGCGGAGGGGGGGGAGATACGCAGTATTTT. This codes for CASSPSGGGGDTQYF.

The chain uses TRBV20-1 and TRBJ1-5; D not certain. Germline V gives CDR1 DFQATT, CDR2 SNEGSKA (reference sequence). Trimming removed 1 base at V and 4 bases at J, with 11 bases between. The CDR3 consists of 14 residues. CDR3 sequence: CSARADRRNQPQHF. CDR3 DNA sequence: TGCAGTGCTAGAGCGGATAGGCGGAATCAGCCCCAGCATTTT.

The rearrangement joins TRBV29-1 to TRBJ1-1; possibly TRBD1 for D (6 bases). The CDR3 is made up of 13 amino acids. V was cut by 4 bases and J by 6 bases, with 15 bases left in between. Germline V CDR1 and CDR2: SQVTM, ANQGSEA. The CDR3 bases are TGCAGCGTTGTACGGGCAGGGGAGGCTGAAGCTTTCTTT. It translates to CSVVRAGEAEAFF.